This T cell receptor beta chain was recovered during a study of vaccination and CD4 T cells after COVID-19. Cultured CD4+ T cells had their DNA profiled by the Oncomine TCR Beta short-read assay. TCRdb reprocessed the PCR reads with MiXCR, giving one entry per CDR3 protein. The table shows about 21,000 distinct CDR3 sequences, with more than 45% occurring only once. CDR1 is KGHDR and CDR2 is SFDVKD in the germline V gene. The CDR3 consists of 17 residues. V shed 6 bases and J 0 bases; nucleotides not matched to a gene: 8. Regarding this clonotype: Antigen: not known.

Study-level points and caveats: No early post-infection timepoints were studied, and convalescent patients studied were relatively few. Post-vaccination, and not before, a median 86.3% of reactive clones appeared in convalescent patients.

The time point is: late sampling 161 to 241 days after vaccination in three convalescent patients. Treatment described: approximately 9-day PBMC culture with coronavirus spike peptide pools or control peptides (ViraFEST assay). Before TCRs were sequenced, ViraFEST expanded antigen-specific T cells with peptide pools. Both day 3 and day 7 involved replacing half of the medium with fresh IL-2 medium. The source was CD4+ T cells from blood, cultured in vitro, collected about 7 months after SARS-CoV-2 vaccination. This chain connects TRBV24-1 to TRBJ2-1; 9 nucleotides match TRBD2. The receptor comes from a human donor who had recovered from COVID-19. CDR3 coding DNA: TGTGCCACCAGTCTCAGCGGGGGGCCGAGCTCCTACAATGAGCAGTTCTTC. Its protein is CATSLSGGPSSYNEQFF.